This T cell receptor (beta chain) was recovered during a study of T cells in women clearing cervical HPV infection. At the level of the study: Only a few women had HLA typing results available.

Overall study results and limits: Repertoire richness, not evenness, was significantly elevated in CIN3+ cases versus controls. Unknown T-cell numbers per sample may underlie the richness differences.

Turning to this clone: Its antigen is still unknown.

Clones were read by immunoSEQ multiplex PCR, and TCRdb kept only the in-frame ones, dropping some. The record lists more than 10,000 clones, of which the ten most abundant hold about a tenth. The TCR was taken from a woman aged 18-69 years with a cervical HPV16 infection that either progressed to CIN3+ or cleared (not recorded which). The specimen sequenced was blood buffy coat.

Incomplete CDR3 DNA: TGTGCCAGCAGCACGGACGGGGAGGGTTCACCG. It specifies CASSTDGEGSP. The complete CDR3 sequence is CASSTDGEGSPLFF. The rearrangement links TRBV7-2 to TRBJ2-2, with 7 positions matching TRBD2. The read is 3 residues too short to cover the CDR3 end, so that end is filled in from the germline J gene. Per germline, CDR1 SGHTA and CDR2 FQGNSA. The length of the CDR3 is 14 residues.